This T cell receptor beta chain was recorded in a study of blood T cell repertoires in COVID-19. Study context: The United States, Italy and Spain provided the acute and convalescent COVID-19 samples.

V was cut by 1 base and J by 4 bases, with 7 bases left in between. Germline CDR1 and CDR2: MNHEY and SMNVEV (reference sequence). The CDR3 totals 13 residues. In the authors' methods: Quantification of nucleated cells was approximated via reference gene primer amplification. This table comes from immunoSEQ multiplex PCR, and its TCRdb copy is limited to in-frame clones, with some not included. From that table come the V and J calls and clone size; the DNA was used to work out D and trimming. This table has under 200,000 clones, about 76% appearing once. The V and J genes are TRBV27 and TRBJ2-5; no reliable D call. The origin of this receptor is a woman in her thirties or forties with COVID-19, enrolled during active disease. Source material: peripheral blood. The CDR3 nucleotides are TGTGCCAGCAGTTTATTGTCGGGAGAGACCCAGTACTTC. This codes for CASSLLSGETQYF.